A single sample gave rise to the 31 T cell receptor beta chains below, sequenced in a study of breast tumors, draining lymph nodes, adjacent tissues. The lymph nodes were axillary draining lymph nodes from breast cancer patients. A single record per CDR3 protein comes from TCRdb applying MiXCR to the multiplex PCR reads. The table shows roughly 100,000 distinct CDR3 sequences, with approximately 28% occurring only once. The specimen sequenced was axillary lymph node tissue. The receptor source for this set is a female donor with breast cancer. Some clones in this sample may be carry-over from other donors' samples.

V and J are TRBV5-6 and TRBJ1-5; TRBD1 agrees at 10 bases. The CDR3 totals 19 residues. Germline CDR1 and CDR2: SGHDT and YYEEEE. The trim removed 4 bases at V and 6 bases at J, leaving 19 bases unmatched. CDR3 loop: CASSLRQGALLGNIQPQHF. CDR3 bases: TGTGCCAGCAGCCTCAGACAGGGGGCCCTACTGGGAAACATTCAGCCCCAGCATTTT.

In this sample, this clonotype turned up many times. DNA of the CDR3: TGTGCCAGCAGCTTAAAGGGGCCGGATACGCAGTATTTT. It yields the protein CASSLKGPDTQYF. V and J are TRBV7-3 and TRBJ2-3, with D perhaps TRBD1 (5 bases). Per the germline V gene, CDR1 is SGHTA and CDR2 is FQGTGA. This CDR3 is built from 13 residues. Trimming stripped 1 base from V and 6 bases from J, with 8 bases between.

This clonotype was counted at least ten times. The chain has TRBV5-8 and TRBJ1-6; possibly TRBD1 for D (5 bases). The CDR3 spans 18 residues. Trimming removed 0 bases at V and 7 bases at J, with 20 bases between. Germline CDR1 SGHTS, CDR2 YDEGEE. CDR3 coding DNA: TGTGCCAGCAGCTTGGTGGTTTCACCGACACGGACAAATTCACCCCTCCACTTT. Translation gives CASSLVVSPTRTNSPLHF.

This clonotype was seen repeatedly, ten times or more. The chain combines TRBV9 with TRBJ2-3, with no clear D. The CDR3 is made up of 12 amino acids. Trimming cost V 3 bases and J 0 bases, with 2 bases left between them. Germline CDR1 is SGDLS and CDR2 is YYNGEE. In DNA, the CDR3 is TGTGCCAGCAGCGGTAGCACAGATACGCAGTATTTT. It yields the protein CASSGSTDTQYF.

This clonotype was detected ten times or more. V usage is TRBV7-9 and J usage is TRBJ2-7; 12 bases are shared with TRBD2. Germline CDR1 reads SEHNR; CDR2 reads FQNEAQ (reference sequence). CDR3 length equals 15 residues. Losses at the gene ends were 2 bases for V and 5 bases for J; bases not matched to a gene: 4. CDR3 residues: CASSLQTSGSHEQYF. The CDR3 bases are TGTGCCAGCAGCTTACAGACTAGCGGGAGCCACGAGCAGTACTTC.

With regard to this clonotype: This sequence may be a read error, since a much larger clone differs from it by one base. Given the absence of the conserved phenylalanine or tryptophan at the CDR3 end, a read error is likely. The V and J genes are TRBV19 and TRBJ1-2; 7 nucleotides agree with TRBD1. V lost 6 bases and J lost 4; bases outside the gene matches: 14. The CDR3 covers 16 residues. The V gene's germline CDR1 is LNHDA and CDR2 SQIVND (reference sequence). The CDR3 region is CASSDTGTAFSYGYTS. The CDR3, as DNA: TGTGCCAGTAGCGATACCGGGACAGCCTTTTCCTATGGCTACACCTCC.

This clonotype was found many times. This may stem from a read error, because a much larger clone lies one nucleotide away. The rearrangement joins TRBV12-5 to TRBJ2-7; a weak D match, TRBD1 (5 bases). Germline V lookup: CDR1 LGHNT, CDR2 FRNRAP. The V gene lost 3 bases and the J gene lost 3 bases, with 15 bases spanning the gap. CDR3 length: 15 residues. The CDR3 loop is CASGFVKFGHYEQYF. CDR3 bases: TGTGCTAGTGGTTTCGTAAAGTTTGGACACTACGAGCAGTACTTC.

This clonotype was seen ten or more times. The V gene is TRBV10-3, the J gene TRBJ2-4, with TRBD1 identical over 7 bases. The CDR3 covers 15 residues. CDR1 is ENHRY and CDR2 is SYGVKD in the germline V gene. The trim removed 6 bases at V and 6 bases at J, leaving 11 bases unmatched. CDR3 region: CAIRDRLDGVNIQYF. For the CDR3, the DNA is TGTGCCATCAGGGACAGGTTAGACGGCGTAAACATTCAGTACTTC.

Regarding this clonotype: A much larger clone lies one base from this, so it may be a read error. The chain combines TRBV30 with TRBJ2-1; no firm D call. This CDR3 has 13 amino acids. V lost 2 bases and J 9 bases, leaving 14 bases between the germline ends. Germline V gives CDR1 GTSNPN, CDR2 SVGIG (reference sequence). The CDR3 sequence is CAWSPMRQCEQFF. In nucleotides, the CDR3 is TGTGCCTGGAGTCCCATGCGGCAGTGTGAGCAGTTCTTC.

This clonotype showed up just once. This could be a read error, since a much larger clone is one nucleotide away. The chain employs TRBV18 and TRBJ1-3; D is unresolved. CDR1 and CDR2 from the germline V gene are KGHSH and LQKENI. The CDR3 extends over 15 amino acids. DNA for the CDR3: TGTGCCAGCTCACCAGGACTGCACTCTGGAAACACCATGTATTTT. Protein sequence: CASSPGLHSGNTMYF.

This clonotype was recorded many times. This chain connects TRBV3-1 to TRBJ2-7; D is unresolved. The germline V and J ends were trimmed by 1 base and 5 bases, with 6 bases remaining between them. Germline V gene lookup returns CDR1 LGHDT and CDR2 YNNKEL (reference sequence). The CDR3 loop spans 12 amino acids. CDR3 protein: CASSQVGNEQYF. The DNA for the CDR3 is TGTGCCAGCAGCCAAGTCGGTAACGAGCAGTACTTC.

This clonotype has at least ten counts. This may be a read error: a much more frequent sequence differs by one nucleotide. The J gene is TRBJ2-7, the V gene TRBV20-1, with 13 bases lining up with TRBD2. J lost 6 bases, V lost 5 bases, and 7 bases had no gene match. Germline-derived CDR1 and CDR2 are DFQATT and SNEGSKA (reference sequence). The CDR3 contains 14 residues. Here the CDR3 reads CSAGLAGAISEQYF. CDR3 nucleotides: TGCAGTGCTGGACTAGCGGGGGCTATCTCCGAGCAGTACTTC.

This clonotype was picked up a small number of times. A single base separates this from a much larger clone, so it may be a read error. This sequence joins TRBV6-1 and TRBJ2-7; D is uncertain. This CDR3 has 12 amino acids. CDR1 and CDR2 (germline): MNHNS, SASEGT. Trimming stripped 5 bases from V and 5 bases from J, with 10 bases between. CDR3 in DNA: TGTGCCAGCAGTCAAATAGGCCACGAGCAGTACTTC. It specifies CASSQIGHEQYF.

Concerning this clonotype itself: One end of the junction does not line up with germline, which may come from a read error. The chain joins TRBV5-1 to TRBJ1-6; D unclear. Germline loops: CDR1 SGHRS, CDR2 YFSETQ. The CDR3 is 13 amino acids. CDR3 amino acids: CAGSLGGDSPPHF. CDR3 DNA: TGCGCCGGCAGCTTGGGCGGCGATTCACCCCCCCACTTT.

With respect to this clonotype: Being one base from a much bigger clone, this may be a read error. This chain uses TRBV7-3 with TRBJ2-5, with 11 nucleotides matching TRBD2. CDR1 SGHTA and CDR2 FQGTGA come from the germline V gene. This CDR3 region has 15 residues. CDR3 sequence reads: CASSFSGGVGETQHF. The CDR3 coding sequence is TGTGCCAGCAGCTTTAGCGGGGGGGTAGGAGAGACCCAGCACTTC.

This clonotype was picked up a small number of times. CDR3 sequence reads: CASSNAFPGQVVGNQPQHF. CDR3 bases: TGTGCCAGCAGTAACGCCTTCCCGGGACAGGTGGTTGGCAATCAGCCCCAGCATTTT. The genes are TRBV12-3 or TRBV12-4 and TRBJ1-5; 8 nucleotides match TRBD1. This CDR3 contains 19 residues. V gave up 5 bases and J gave up 2 bases; unmatched junction bases: 17.

This clonotype was detected ten times or more. The chain recombines TRBV11-2 with TRBJ1-2; D is uncertain. The CDR3 loop spans 15 amino acids. The V gene's germline CDR1 is SGHAT and CDR2 FQNNGV. The V and J ends lost 1 base and 1 base respectively, with 10 bases between them. The CDR3 DNA follows: TGTGCCAGCAGCTTAGGTTCTTGGGGTAACTATGGCTACACCTTC. Translated: CASSLGSWGNYGYTF.

This clonotype was seen a single time. This sequence joins TRBV6-1 and TRBJ2-7; 12 positions agree with TRBD2. J was trimmed by 6 bases and V by 4 bases; bases with no gene match: 13. CDR3 size: 17 residues. The germline V gene has CDR1 MNHNS and CDR2 SASEGT. The CDR3 nucleotides read TGTGCCAGCAGTGTTCAGCTAGCGGGAGGGGAGGGAGGCGAGCAGTACTTC. It yields the protein CASSVQLAGGEGGEQYF.

This clonotype was picked up one time. It may be a read error: a sequence one base away is much more abundant. This chain uses TRBV3-1 with TRBJ2-5, with 9 bases matching TRBD2. J gave up 5 bases and V 4 bases, and 14 bases lay outside the gene matches. Germline-derived CDR1 and CDR2 are LGHDT and YNNKEL (reference sequence). The length of the CDR3 is 17 residues. CDR3: CASSPTGTSRSWETQYF. CDR3 sequence (DNA): TGTGCCAGCAGCCCTACCGGGACTAGCAGGAGCTGGGAGACCCAGTACTTC.

This clonotype was seen repeatedly, ten times or more. This chain uses TRBV19 with TRBJ1-2, with 7 nucleotides matching TRBD1. The CDR3 spans 14 residues. The germline gives CDR1 LNHDA, CDR2 SQIVND (reference sequence). V lost 4 bases, J lost 3 bases, and 5 bases stayed unmatched. This CDR3 is CASSTRQGDYGYTF. In DNA, the CDR3 is TGTGCCAGTAGTACAAGACAGGGAGACTATGGCTACACCTTC. Combining the CDR3 with reference TRBV19 and TRBJ1-2 gives the whole variable domain DGGITQSPKYLFRKEGQNVTLSCEQNLNHDAMYWYRQDPGQGLRLIYYSQIVNDFQKGDIAEGYSVSREKKESFPLTVTSAQKNPTAFYLCASSTRQGDYGYTFGSGTRLTVV.

The chain carries TRBV18 and TRBJ2-5, with D perhaps given as TRBD1 or TRBD2 (5 bases each). The J call could be wrong; TRBJ2-1 is a better fit for the DNA end. The germline V gene encodes CDR1 KGHSH and CDR2 LQKENI. The CDR3 has 11 residues. CDR3 amino acids: CASSGTAEQFF. CDR3 nucleotide sequence: TGTGCCAGCTCAGGGACCGCTGAGCAGTTCTTC.

The chain has TRBV6-5 and TRBJ2-5, with 15 positions matching TRBD2. Trimming removed 2 bases from V and 5 bases from J; junction bases left unmatched: 6. This CDR3 region has 17 residues. Germline values: CDR1 MNHEY, CDR2 SVGAGI. The CDR3 coding sequence is TGTGCCAGCAGTTACGGGACTAGCGGGGGGAGGCGGGAGACCCAGTACTTC. Protein sequence: CASSYGTSGGRRETQYF.

The CDR3 is CASPLLAGGRGSGNTIYF. The CDR3, as DNA: TGTGCCAGCCCTTTATTGGCAGGGGGCAGGGGCTCTGGAAACACCATATATTTT. V and J are TRBV7-8 and TRBJ1-3, with 8 bases aligning to TRBD1. Germline values: CDR1 SGHVS, CDR2 FQNEAQ. CDR3 size: 18 residues. The V and J ends lost 8 bases and 0 bases, in that order; junction bases with no gene match: 15. The full variable domain, rest sourced from reference TRBV7-8 and TRBJ1-3, is GAGVSQSPRYKVAKRGQDVALRCDPISGHVSLFWYQQALGQGPEFLTYFQNEAQLDKSGLPSDRFFAERPEGSVSTLKIQRTQQEDSAVYLCASPLLAGGRGSGNTIYFGEGSWLTVV.

This clonotype was seen a few times. V and J are TRBV12-3 or TRBV12-4 and TRBJ1-2; maybe TRBD1 (6 bases). V was cut by 1 base and J by 8 bases, with 11 bases left in between. The CDR3 loop spans 13 amino acids. CDR3 sequence (DNA): TGTGCCAGCAGTTTAGGACAGGCTCGCGGCTACACCTTC. Translation: CASSLGQARGYTF.

At least ten counts were recorded for this clonotype. The chain joins TRBV2 to TRBJ1-4, with D unclear. Germline V CDR1 and CDR2: SNHLY, FYNNEI. The V gene lost 2 bases and the J gene lost 5 bases, with 3 bases spanning the gap. The CDR3 spans 12 residues. The CDR3 DNA reads TGTGCCAGCAGTGAAAGAAATGAAAAACTGTTTTTT. Translating it yields CASSERNEKLFF.

The table lists this clonotype with many counts. The chain is built from TRBV5-1 and TRBJ2-1, with D perhaps TRBD1 (6 bases). The germline V gene encodes CDR1 SGHRS and CDR2 YFSETQ. Deletions cut 2 bases from V and 4 bases from J, with 7 bases between. CDR3 length equals 13 residues. In nucleotides, the CDR3 is TGCGCCAGCAGCTTAGGACAGTACAATGAGCAGTTCTTC. Protein: CASSLGQYNEQFF. The whole variable domain, filled in from reference TRBV5-1 and TRBJ2-1, reads KAGVTQTPRYLIKTRGQQVTLSCSPISGHRSVSWYQQTPGQGLQFLFEYFSETQRNKGNFPGRFSGRQFSNSRSEMNVSTLELGDSALYLCASSLGQYNEQFFGPGTRLTVL.

This clonotype has a count of ten or more. The rearrangement joins TRBV27 to TRBJ1-2; D is uncertain. This CDR3 is 13 amino acids long. V was cut by 5 bases and J by 3 bases, with 10 bases left in between. Germline-derived CDR1 and CDR2 are MNHEY and SMNVEV (reference sequence). DNA of the CDR3: TGTGCCAGCAGTACCGGCCTTCACTATGGCTACACCTTC. Translating it yields CASSTGLHYGYTF.

The chain couples TRBV6-2 or TRBV6-3 to TRBJ1-5, with TRBD1 as a possible D gene (6 bases). Judging by the DNA end, TRBJ2-3 fits better; the J call may be wrong. The germline V gene has CDR1 MNHEY and CDR2 SVGEGT. The CDR3 has 13 residues. Written as DNA, the CDR3 is TGTGCCAGCAACGCCAGGGGAGATCAGCCCCAGTATTTT. It specifies CASNARGDQPQYF.

In regard to this clonotype: One end of the junction varies from germline; a read error may be responsible. This chain uses TRBV2 with TRBJ1-3; 8 bases are a match to TRBD1. The CDR3 runs 16 residues. Germline loops: CDR1 SNHLY, CDR2 FYNNEI. The CDR3 spells CASTPGQAYSGSTIYF. Written as DNA, the CDR3 is TGTGCCAGCACTCCGGGACAGGCCTACTCTGGAAGCACCATATATTTC.

This clonotype was picked up many times. V usage is TRBV5-6 and J usage is TRBJ2-3; D is possibly TRBD2 (5 bases). Germline lookup yields CDR1 SGHDT and CDR2 YYEEEE. The CDR3 totals 16 residues. The germline V and J ends were trimmed by 0 bases and 4 bases, with 15 bases remaining between them. The chain's CDR3 is CASSLAKTRSADTQYF. The CDR3 DNA reads as TGTGCCAGCAGCTTGGCCAAAACTAGGTCGGCAGATACGCAGTATTTT.

This sequence joins TRBV20-1 and TRBJ2-7; 12 nucleotides line up with TRBD2. Looked up from germline, CDR1 is DFQATT and CDR2 is SNEGSKA (reference sequence). Trimming removed 5 bases from V and 3 bases from J; junction bases left unmatched: 5. The CDR3 is made up of 14 amino acids. Here the CDR3 reads CSAAPGLAGYEQYF. The CDR3 DNA is TGCAGTGCTGCACCGGGACTAGCGGGCTACGAGCAGTACTTC.